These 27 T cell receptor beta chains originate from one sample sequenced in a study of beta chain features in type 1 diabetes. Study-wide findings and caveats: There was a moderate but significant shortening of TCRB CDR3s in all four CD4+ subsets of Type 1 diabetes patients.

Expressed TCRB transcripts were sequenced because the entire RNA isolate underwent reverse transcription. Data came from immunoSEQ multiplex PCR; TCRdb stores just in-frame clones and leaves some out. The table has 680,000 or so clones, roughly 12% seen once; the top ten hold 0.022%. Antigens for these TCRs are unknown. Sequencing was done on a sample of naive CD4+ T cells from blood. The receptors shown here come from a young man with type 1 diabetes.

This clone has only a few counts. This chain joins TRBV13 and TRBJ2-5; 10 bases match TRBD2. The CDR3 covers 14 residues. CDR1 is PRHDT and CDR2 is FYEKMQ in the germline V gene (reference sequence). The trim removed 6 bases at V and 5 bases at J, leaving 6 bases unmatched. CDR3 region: CASRVGTSVETQYF. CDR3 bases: TGTGCCAGCAGAGTAGGGACTAGCGTTGAGACCCAGTACTTC.

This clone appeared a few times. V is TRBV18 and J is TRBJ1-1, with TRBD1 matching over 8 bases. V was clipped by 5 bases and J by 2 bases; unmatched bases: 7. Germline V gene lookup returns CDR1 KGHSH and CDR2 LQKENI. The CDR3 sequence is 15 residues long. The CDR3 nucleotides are TGTGCCAGCTCATCGATCGGACAGGGCAACACTGAAGCTTTCTTT. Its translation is CASSSIGQGNTEAFF.

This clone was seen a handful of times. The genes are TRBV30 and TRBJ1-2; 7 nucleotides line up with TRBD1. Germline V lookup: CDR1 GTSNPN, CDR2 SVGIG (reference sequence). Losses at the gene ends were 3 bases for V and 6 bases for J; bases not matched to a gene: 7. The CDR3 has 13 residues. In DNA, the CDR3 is TGTGCCTGGAGCACCGGGACAGCAAATGGCTACACCTTC. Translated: CAWSTGTANGYTF.

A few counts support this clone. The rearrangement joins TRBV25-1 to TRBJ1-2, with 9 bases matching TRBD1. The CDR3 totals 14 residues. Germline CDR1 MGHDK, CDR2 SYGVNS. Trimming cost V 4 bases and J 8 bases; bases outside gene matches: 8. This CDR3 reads CASSAAGTGMGYTF. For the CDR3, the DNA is TGTGCCAGCAGTGCGGCCGGGACAGGGATGGGCTACACCTTC.

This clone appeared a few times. DNA for the CDR3: TGTGCCAGCAGTTTCACGGCCTACAATGAGCAGTTCTTC. Translating it yields CASSFTAYNEQFF. The chain recombines TRBV28 with TRBJ2-1; D remains ambiguous. CDR3 length: 13 amino acids. Trimming took 3 bases from V and 2 from J, leaving 5 bases between them. Per germline, CDR1 MDHEN and CDR2 SYDVKM. Complete variable domain (other parts from reference TRBV28 and TRBJ2-1): DVKVTQSSRYLVKRTGEKVFLECVQDMDHENMFWYRQDPGLGLRLIYFSYDVKMKEKGDIPEGYSVSREKKERFSLILESASTNQTSMYLCASSFTAYNEQFFGPGTRLTVL.

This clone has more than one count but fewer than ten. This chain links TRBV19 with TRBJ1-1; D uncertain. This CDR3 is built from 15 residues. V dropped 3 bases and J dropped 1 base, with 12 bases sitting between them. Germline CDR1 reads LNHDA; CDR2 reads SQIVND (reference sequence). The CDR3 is CASSIEVFQNTEAFF. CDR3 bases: TGTGCCAGTAGTATCGAAGTATTCCAGAACACTGAAGCTTTCTTT.

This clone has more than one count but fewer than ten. The CDR3 protein is CASSHVSLNTEAFF. The CDR3, as DNA: TGCGCCAGCAGCCATGTAAGCCTGAACACTGAAGCTTTCTTT. The rearrangement joins TRBV4-1 to TRBJ1-1; unclear D gene. Germline values: CDR1 MGHRA, CDR2 YSYEKL. Trimming removed 3 bases at V and 0 bases at J, with 8 bases between. This CDR3 contains 14 residues.

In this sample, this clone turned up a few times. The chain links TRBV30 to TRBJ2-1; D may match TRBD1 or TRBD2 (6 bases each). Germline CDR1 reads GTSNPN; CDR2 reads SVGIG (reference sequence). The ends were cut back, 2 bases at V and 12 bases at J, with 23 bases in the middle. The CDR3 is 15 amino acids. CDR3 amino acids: CAWSPIPRTGAWQFF. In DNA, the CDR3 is TGTGCCTGGAGTCCGATCCCCCGGACGGGGGCATGGCAGTTCTTC.

CDR3 protein: CARAAGVRVYTF. In DNA form, the CDR3 reads TGTGCCCGTGCAGCGGGGGTTCGGGTCTACACCTTC. This rearrangement joins TRBV30 to TRBJ1-2, with TRBD1 as a possible D gene (5 bases). Germline V CDR1 and CDR2: GTSNPN, SVGIG (reference sequence). V lost 8 bases, J lost 10 bases, and 20 bases lay in between. CDR3 length: 12 amino acids.

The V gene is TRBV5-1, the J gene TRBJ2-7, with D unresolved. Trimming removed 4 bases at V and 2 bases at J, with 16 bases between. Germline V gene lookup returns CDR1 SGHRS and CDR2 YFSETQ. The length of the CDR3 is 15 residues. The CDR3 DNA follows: TGCGCCAGCAGCCCACTATCGTCGTCACCCTACGAGCAGTACTTC. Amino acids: CASSPLSSSPYEQYF.

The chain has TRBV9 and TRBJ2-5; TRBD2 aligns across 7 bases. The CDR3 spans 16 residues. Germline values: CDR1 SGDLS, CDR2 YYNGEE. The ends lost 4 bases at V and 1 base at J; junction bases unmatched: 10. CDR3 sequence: CASSPPWASGQETQYF. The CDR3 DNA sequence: TGTGCCAGCAGCCCCCCTTGGGCTAGCGGCCAAGAGACCCAGTACTTC.

The CDR3 sequence is CAISSRLGQGTDTQYF. CDR3 coding DNA: TGTGCCATCTCCTCTCGGCTCGGACAGGGCACAGATACGCAGTATTTT. The chain uses TRBV11-2 and TRBJ2-3; 7 bases agree with TRBD1. Germline loops: CDR1 SGHAT, CDR2 FQNNGV. With 10 bases clipped from V and 1 base from J, the junction kept 14 bases outside the gene matches. The CDR3 is 16 amino acids.

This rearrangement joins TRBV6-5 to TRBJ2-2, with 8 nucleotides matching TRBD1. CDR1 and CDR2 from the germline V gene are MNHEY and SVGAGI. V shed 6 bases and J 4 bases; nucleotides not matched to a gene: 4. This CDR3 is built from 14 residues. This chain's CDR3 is CASRQGAGTGELFF. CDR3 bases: TGTGCCAGCAGGCAGGGGGCCGGCACCGGGGAGCTGTTTTTT.

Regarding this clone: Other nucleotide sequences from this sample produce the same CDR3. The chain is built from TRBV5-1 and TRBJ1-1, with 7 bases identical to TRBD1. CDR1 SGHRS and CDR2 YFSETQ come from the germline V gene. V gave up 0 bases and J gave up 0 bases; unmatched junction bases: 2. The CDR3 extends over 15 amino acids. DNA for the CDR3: TGCGCCAGCAGCTTGGGGCAGGGGGTGAACACTGAAGCTTTCTTT. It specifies CASSLGQGVNTEAFF.

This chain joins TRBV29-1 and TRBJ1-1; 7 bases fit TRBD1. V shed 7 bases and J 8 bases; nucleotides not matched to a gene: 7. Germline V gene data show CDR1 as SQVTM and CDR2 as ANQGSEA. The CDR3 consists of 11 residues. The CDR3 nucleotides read TGCAGCGAGATGAGGGGGCTGGAAGCTTTCTTT. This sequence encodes CSEMRGLEAFF.

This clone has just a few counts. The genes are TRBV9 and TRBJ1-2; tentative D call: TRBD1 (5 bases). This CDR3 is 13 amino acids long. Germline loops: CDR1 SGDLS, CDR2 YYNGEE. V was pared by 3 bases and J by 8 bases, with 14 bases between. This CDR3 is CASSEGPLRGYTF. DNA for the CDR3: TGTGCCAGCAGCGAGGGGCCCCTGCGAGGCTACACCTTC.

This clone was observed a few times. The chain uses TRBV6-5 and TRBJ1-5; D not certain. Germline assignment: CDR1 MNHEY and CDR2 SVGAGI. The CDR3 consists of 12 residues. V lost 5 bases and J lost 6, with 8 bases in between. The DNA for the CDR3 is TGTGCCAGCAGTCCTCTCGGTCAGCCCCAGCATTTT. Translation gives CASSPLGQPQHF.

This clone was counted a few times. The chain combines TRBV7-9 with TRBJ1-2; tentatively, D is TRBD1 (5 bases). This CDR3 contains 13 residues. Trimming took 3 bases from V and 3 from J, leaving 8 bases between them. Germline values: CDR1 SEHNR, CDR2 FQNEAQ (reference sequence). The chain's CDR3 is CASSLTVDYGYTF. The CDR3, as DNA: TGTGCCAGCAGCTTGACAGTAGACTATGGCTACACCTTC.

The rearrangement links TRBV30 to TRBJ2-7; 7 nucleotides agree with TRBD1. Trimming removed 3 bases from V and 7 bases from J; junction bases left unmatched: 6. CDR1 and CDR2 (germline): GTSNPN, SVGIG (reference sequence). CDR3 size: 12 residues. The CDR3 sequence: CAWSATGLEQYF. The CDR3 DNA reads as TGTGCCTGGAGCGCGACAGGGCTTGAGCAGTACTTC.

CDR3 loop: CASSPTGHANTEAFF. Here the CDR3 DNA reads TGCGCCAGCAGCCCGACGGGACACGCGAACACTGAAGCTTTCTTT. The rearrangement uses TRBV5-1 and TRBJ1-1, with D perhaps matching TRBD1 (6 bases). CDR3 length: 15 residues. Per germline, CDR1 SGHRS and CDR2 YFSETQ. The V gene lost 4 bases and the J gene lost 1 base, with 14 bases spanning the gap.

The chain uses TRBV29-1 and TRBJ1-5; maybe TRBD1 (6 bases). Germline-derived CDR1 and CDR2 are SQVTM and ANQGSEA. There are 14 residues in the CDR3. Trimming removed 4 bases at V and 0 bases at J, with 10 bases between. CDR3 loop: CSVVSGDSNQPQHF. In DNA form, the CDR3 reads TGCAGCGTTGTTTCAGGGGATAGCAATCAGCCCCAGCATTTT.

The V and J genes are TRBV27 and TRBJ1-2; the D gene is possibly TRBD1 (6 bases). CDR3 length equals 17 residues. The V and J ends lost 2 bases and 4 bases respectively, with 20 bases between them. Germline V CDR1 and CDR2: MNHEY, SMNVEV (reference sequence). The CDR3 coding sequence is TGTGCCAGCAGTTTAAGTCCGGGGGCAAGGGGACCCTATGGCTACACCTTC. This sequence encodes CASSLSPGARGPYGYTF.

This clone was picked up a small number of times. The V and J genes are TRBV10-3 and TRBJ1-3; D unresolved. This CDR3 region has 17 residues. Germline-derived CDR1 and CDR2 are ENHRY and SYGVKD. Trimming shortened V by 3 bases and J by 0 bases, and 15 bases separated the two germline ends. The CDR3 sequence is CAISEGIGRTSGNTIYF. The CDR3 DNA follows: TGTGCCATCAGTGAAGGTATAGGACGGACCTCTGGAAACACCATATATTTT.

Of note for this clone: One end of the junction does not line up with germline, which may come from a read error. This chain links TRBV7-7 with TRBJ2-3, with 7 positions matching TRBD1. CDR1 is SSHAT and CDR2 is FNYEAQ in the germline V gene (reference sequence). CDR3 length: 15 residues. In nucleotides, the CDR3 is TGTGCTAGCAGCTCCACAGGGGCTAGCACAGATACGCAGTATTTT. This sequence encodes CASSSTGASTDTQYF. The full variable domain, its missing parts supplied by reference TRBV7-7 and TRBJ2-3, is GAGVSQSPRYKVTKRGQDVTLRCDPISSHATLYWYQQALGQGPEFLTYFNYEAQPDKSGLPSDRFSAERPEGSISTLTIQRTEQRDSAMYRCASSSTGASTDTQYFGPGTRLTVL.

CDR3 sequence reads: CASSPSFGARSNQPQHF. The CDR3 region has the DNA TGTGCCAGCAGCCCTTCTTTTGGGGCCCGCTCCAATCAGCCCCAGCATTTT. This chain uses TRBV28 with TRBJ1-5; D is possibly TRBD1 (5 bases). Per the germline V gene, CDR1 is MDHEN and CDR2 is SYDVKM. The V end lost 6 bases, the J end lost 3 bases, and 21 bases lay between the germline ends. The CDR3 is 17 amino acids.

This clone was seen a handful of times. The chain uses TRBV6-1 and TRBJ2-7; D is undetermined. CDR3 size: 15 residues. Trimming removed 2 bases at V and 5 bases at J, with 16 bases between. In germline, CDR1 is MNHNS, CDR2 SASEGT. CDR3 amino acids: CASSERSNERHEQYF. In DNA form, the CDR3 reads TGTGCCAGCAGTGAACGAAGCAACGAAAGGCACGAGCAGTACTTC.

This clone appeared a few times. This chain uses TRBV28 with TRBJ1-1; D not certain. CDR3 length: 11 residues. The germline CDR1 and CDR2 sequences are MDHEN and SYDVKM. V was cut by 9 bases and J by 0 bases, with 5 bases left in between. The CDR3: CASLMNTEAFF. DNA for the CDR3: TGTGCCAGTCTCATGAACACTGAAGCTTTCTTT.